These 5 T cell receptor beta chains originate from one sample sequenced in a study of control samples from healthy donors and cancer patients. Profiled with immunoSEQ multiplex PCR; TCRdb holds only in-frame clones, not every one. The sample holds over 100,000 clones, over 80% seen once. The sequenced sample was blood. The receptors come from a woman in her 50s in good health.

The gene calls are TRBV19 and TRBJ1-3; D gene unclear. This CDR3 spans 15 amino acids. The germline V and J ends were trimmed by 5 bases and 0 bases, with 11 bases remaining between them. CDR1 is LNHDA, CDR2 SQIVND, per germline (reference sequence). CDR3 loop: CASSPRPHSGNTIYF. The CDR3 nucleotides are TGTGCCAGTAGTCCCAGGCCCCACTCTGGAAACACCATATATTTT.

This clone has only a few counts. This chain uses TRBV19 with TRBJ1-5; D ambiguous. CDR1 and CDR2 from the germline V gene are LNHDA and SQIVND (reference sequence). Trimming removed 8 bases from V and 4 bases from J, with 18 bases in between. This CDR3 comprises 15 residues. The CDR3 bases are TGTGCCAGTGAAGCCTACGACGGACGAAATCAGCCCCAGCATTTT. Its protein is CASEAYDGRNQPQHF.

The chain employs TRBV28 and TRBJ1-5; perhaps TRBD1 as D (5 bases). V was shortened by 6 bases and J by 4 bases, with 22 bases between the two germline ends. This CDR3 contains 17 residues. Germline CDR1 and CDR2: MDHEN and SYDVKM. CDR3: CASSQQAFWRGNQPQHF. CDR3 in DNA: TGTGCCAGCAGCCAACAAGCGTTCTGGAGGGGTAATCAGCCCCAGCATTTT.

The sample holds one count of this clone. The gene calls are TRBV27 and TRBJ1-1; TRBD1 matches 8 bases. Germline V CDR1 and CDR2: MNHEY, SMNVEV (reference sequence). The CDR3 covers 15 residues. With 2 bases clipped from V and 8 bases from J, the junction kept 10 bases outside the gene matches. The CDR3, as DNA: TGTGCCAGCAGTTTAATTCCTACAGGGGGAGGAGAAGCTTTCTTT. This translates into CASSLIPTGGGEAFF.

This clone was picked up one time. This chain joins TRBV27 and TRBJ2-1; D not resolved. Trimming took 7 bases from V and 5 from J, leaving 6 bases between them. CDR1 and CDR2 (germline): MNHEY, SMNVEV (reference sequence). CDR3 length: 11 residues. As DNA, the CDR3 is TGTGCCAGCAATAAGAACAATGAGCAGTTCTTC. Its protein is CASNKNNEQFF.